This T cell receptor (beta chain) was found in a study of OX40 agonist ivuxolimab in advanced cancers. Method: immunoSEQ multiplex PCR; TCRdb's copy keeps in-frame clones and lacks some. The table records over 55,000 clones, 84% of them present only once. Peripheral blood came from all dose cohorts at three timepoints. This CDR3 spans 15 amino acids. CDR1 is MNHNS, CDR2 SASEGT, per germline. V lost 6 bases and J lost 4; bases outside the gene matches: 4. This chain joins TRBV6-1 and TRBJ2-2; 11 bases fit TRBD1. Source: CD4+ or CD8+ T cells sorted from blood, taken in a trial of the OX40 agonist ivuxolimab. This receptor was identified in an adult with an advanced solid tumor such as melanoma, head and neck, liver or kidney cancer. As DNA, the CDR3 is TGTGCCAGCAGCTCCGGGACAGGGGGCACCGGGGAGCTGTTTTTT. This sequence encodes CASSSGTGGTGELFF.